This T cell receptor (beta chain) was observed in a study of T cells in Graves' hyperthyroidism and ophthalmopathy. In germline, CDR1 is MNHNS, CDR2 SASEGT. V was trimmed by 3 bases and J by 0 bases, leaving 14 bases between them. The CDR3 has 16 amino acids. The investigators amplified TCR beta CDR3 regions from RNA transcripts. Researchers ran a first-round RT-PCR on the TCR CDR3 using the HTBI primer set. From the multiplex PCR reads, TCRdb called clonotypes with MiXCR, one entry per CDR3 protein. This sample yields approximately 480,000 distinct CDR3 sequences, of which less than 25% are seen a single time; less than 30% belongs to the top ten. Source material for PBMCs was 10 ml fresh peripheral blood.

Sequencing was performed on blood. The receptor was derived from a man younger than 30 with Graves' hyperthyroidism. This chain links TRBV6-1 with TRBJ1-2; D perhaps matches TRBD1 (6 bases). The CDR3 here is CASSDQTGRSNYGYTF. CDR3 DNA: TGTGCCAGCAGTGACCAAACAGGGAGATCTAACTATGGCTACACCTTC.